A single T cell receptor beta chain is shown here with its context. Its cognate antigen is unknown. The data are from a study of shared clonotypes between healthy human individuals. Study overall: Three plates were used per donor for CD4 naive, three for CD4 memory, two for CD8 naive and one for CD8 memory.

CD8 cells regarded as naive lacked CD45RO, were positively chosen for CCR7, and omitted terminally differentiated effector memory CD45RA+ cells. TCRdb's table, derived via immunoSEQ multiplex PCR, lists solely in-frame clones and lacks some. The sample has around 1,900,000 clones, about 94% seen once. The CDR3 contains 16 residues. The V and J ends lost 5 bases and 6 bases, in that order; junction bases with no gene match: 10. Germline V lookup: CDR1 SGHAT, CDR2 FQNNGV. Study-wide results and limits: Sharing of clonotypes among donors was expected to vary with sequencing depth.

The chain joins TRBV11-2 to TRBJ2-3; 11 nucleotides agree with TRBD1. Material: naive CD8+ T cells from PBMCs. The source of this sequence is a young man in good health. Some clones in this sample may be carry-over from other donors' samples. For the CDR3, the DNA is TGTGCCAGCAGCACTCGGACAGGGGGCGCGGATGATACGCAGTATTTT. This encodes CASSTRTGGADDTQYF.